This T cell receptor beta chain was found in a study of T cell repertoires in cytomegalovirus infection. The table lists this clonotype with many counts. Its antigen remains unknown. In TCRdb, the reads were re-called with MiXCR into one record per CDR3 protein. The sample holds about 700,000 distinct CDR3 sequences, 30% to 40% seen once. Germline CDR1 SGHVS, CDR2 FNYEAQ. The CDR3 runs to 14 residues. V dropped 5 bases and J dropped 4 bases, with 11 bases sitting between them. The origin of this receptor is a human donor in good health (CMV status not recorded). Some clones in this sample may be carry-over from other donors' samples. The chain couples TRBV7-6 to TRBJ1-4; D is unresolved. The sample consisted of cultured PBMCs, taken from culture after CMV antigen stimulation. CDR3 residues: CASSPIGRNEKLFF. The CDR3 region has the DNA TGTGCCAGCAGCCCGATAGGTCGTAATGAAAAACTGTTTTTT.